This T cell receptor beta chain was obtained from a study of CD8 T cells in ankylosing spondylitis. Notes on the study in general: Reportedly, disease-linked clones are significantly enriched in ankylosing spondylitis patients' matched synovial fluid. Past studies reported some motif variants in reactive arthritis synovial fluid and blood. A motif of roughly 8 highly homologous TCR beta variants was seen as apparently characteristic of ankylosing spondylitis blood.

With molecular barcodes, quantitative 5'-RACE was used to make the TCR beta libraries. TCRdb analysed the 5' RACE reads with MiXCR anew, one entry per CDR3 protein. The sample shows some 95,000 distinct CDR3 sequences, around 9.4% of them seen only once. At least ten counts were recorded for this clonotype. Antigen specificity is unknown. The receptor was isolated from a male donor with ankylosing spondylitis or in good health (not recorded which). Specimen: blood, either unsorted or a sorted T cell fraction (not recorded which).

CDR3 bases: TGCAGCGTTCGGGGGGATGAGCAGTTCTTC. Translation: CSVRGDEQFF. The chain is built from TRBV29-1 and TRBJ2-1, with 7 bases that match TRBD2. CDR1 SQVTM and CDR2 ANQGSEA come from the germline V gene. The V and J ends lost 5 bases and 8 bases, in that order; junction bases with no gene match: 0. The CDR3 totals 10 residues.